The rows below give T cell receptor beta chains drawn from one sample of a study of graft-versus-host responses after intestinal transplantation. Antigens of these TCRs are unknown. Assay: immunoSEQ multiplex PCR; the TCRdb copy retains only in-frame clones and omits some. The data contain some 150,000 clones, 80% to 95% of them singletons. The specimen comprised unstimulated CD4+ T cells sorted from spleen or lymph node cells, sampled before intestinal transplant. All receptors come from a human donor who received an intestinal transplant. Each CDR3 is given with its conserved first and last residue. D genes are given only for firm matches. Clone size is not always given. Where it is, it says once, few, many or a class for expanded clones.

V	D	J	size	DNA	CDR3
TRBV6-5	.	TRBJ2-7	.	TGTGCCAGCAGTTCCCTTACCCGGAGCTCCTACGAGCAGTACTTC	CASSSLTRSSYEQYF
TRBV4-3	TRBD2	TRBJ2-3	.	TGCGCCAGCAGCCAAGATATCCGGGAGGGGTGGGATACGCAGTATTTT	CASSQDIREGWDTQYF
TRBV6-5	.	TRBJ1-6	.	TGTGCCAGCAGTTACGGACAGTTAAATTCACCCCTCCACTTT	CASSYGQLNSPLHF
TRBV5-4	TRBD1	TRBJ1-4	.	TGTGCCAGCAGCTCTTGGACAGGCGATGAAAAACTGTTTTTT	CASSSWTGDEKLFF
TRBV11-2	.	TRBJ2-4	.	TGTGCCAGCAGCCCCCCTAGGGATCGCCTTTCGGCCAAAAACATTCAGTACTTC	CASSPPRDRLSAKNIQYF
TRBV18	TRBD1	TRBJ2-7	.	TGTGCCAGCCTGGGGACAGCTAGCTACGAGCAGTACTTC	CASLGTASYEQYF
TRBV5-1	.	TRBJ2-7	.	TGCGCCAGCAGCTTCCAGGGGCTGACCTACGAGCAGTACTTC	CASSFQGLTYEQYF
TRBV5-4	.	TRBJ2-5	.	TGTGCCGTGAAACGGGACTTAAAGGAAGAGACCCAGTACTTC	CAVKRDLKEETQYF
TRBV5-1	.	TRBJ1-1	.	TGCGCCAGCAGCCCTACGGGAAGGTTAGGTGAAGCTTTCTTT	CASSPTGRLGEAFF
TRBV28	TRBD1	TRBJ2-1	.	TGTGCCAGCCTAGACAGGGGGATTTACAGTAATGAGCAGTTCTTC	CASLDRGIYSNEQFF
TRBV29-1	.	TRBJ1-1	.	TGCAGCGTTGATAGGGGCATGAACACTGAAGCTTTCTTT	CSVDRGMNTEAFF
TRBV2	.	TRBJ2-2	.	TGTGCCAGCAGCAGACATGCGAACACCGGGGAGCTGTTTTTT	CASSRHANTGELFF
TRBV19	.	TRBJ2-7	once	TGTGCCAGTAGTACGGGGCAGACCTCCTACGAGCAGTACTTC	CASSTGQTSYEQYF
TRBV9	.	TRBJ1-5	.	TGTGCCAGCAGCGTAGAAGGGATGGGGCAGCCCCAGCATTTT	CASSVEGMGQPQHF
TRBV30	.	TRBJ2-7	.	TGTGCCTGGAGTTTGGTCAGGGCCTACGAGCAGTACTTC	CAWSLVRAYEQYF
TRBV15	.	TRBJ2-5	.	TGTGCCACCAGCAGAGATTCAACGGACCAAGAGACCCAGTACTTC	CATSRDSTDQETQYF
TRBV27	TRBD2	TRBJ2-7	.	TGTGCCAGCAGTTTTCAGGGCGGACTAGCGGTTAGCTCCTACGAGCAGTACTTC	CASSFQGGLAVSSYEQYF
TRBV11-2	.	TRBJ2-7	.	TGTGCCAGCAGCTTAGATCCCTCCCCCGCCAAGGAGCAGTACTTC	CASSLDPSPAKEQYF
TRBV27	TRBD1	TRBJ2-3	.	TGTGCCAGCAGTTTAGACAGGGGGTACACAGATACGCAGTATTTT	CASSLDRGYTDTQYF
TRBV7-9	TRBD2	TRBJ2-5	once	TGTGCCAGCGGGGCGGGCGGGAGTACCCAAGAGACCCAGTACTTC	CASGAGGSTQETQYF
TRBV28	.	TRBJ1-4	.	TGTGCCAGCAGTAACGGGGCTGCTAATGAAAAACTGTTTTTT	CASSNGAANEKLFF
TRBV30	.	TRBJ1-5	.	TGTGCCTGGGGCCGAGGGGGACCAAGCAATCAGCCCCAGCATTTT	CAWGRGGPSNQPQHF
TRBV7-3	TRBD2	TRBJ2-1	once	TGTGCCAGCAGCCCAAGCGGGAGGACCTACAATGAGCAGTTCTTC	CASSPSGRTYNEQFF
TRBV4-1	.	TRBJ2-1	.	TGCGCCAGCAGCCCAACTATACTCAATGAGCAGTTCTTC	CASSPTILNEQFF
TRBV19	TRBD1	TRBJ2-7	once	TGTGCCAGTAGTATGAGGGGACAGGGAAGCTCCTACGAGCAGTACTTC	CASSMRGQGSSYEQYF
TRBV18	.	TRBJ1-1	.	TGTGCCAGCTCACCTAATCCACGCGCGGCTGAAGCTTTCTTT	CASSPNPRAAEAFF
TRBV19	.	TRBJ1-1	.	TGTGCCAGTAGTTTACAGGGTTCGGCGGACACTGAAGCTTTCTTT	CASSLQGSADTEAFF